The 10 T cell receptor beta chains reported below all come from one sample, sequenced in a study of breast tumors, draining lymph nodes, adjacent tissues. One entry per CDR3 protein, called by TCRdb with MiXCR from the multiplex PCR reads. The table records about 230,000 distinct CDR3 sequences, about 30% of them present only once. Axillary draining lymph nodes of breast cancer patients supplied the node samples. Sequencing input: axillary lymph node tissue. Receptors were obtained from a female donor with breast cancer. Some clones in this sample may be carry-over from other donors' samples.

This clonotype was observed many times. The chain has TRBV10-2 and TRBJ2-3; D uncertain. The CDR3 runs 15 residues. The V end lost 6 bases, the J end lost 2 bases, and 15 bases lay between the germline ends. Germline assignment: CDR1 WSHSY and CDR2 SAAADI. CDR3 amino acids: CASSGPAAATDTQYF. The CDR3 DNA is TGCGCCAGCAGCGGGCCGGCGGCAGCCACAGATACGCAGTATTTT.

Notes on this clonotype: This may be a read error: a much more frequent sequence differs by one nucleotide. The genes are TRBV6-5 and TRBJ2-1; 7 nucleotides align to TRBD2. This CDR3 spans 14 amino acids. CDR1 is MNHEY, CDR2 SVGAGI, per germline. Trimming cost V 3 bases and J 6 bases; bases outside gene matches: 5. Here the CDR3 reads CASSYWGGRNEQFF. DNA for the CDR3: TGTGCCAGCAGTTATTGGGGGGGACGCAATGAGCAGTTCTTC.

This chain uses TRBV7-2 with TRBJ1-5; no clear D. Germline CDR1 is SGHTA and CDR2 is FQGNSA. This CDR3 is 12 amino acids long. Trimming took 5 bases from V and 6 from J, leaving 8 bases between them. The CDR3 sequence is CASSPPFQPQHF. In nucleotides, the CDR3 is TGTGCCAGCAGCCCCCCCTTTCAGCCCCAGCATTTT.

This clonotype has ten or more counts. The chain has TRBV30 and TRBJ1-6; no reliable D call. Germline loops: CDR1 GTSNPN, CDR2 SVGIG (reference sequence). Trimming removed 0 bases from V and 0 bases from J, with 6 bases in between. The CDR3 is 15 residues long. The CDR3 nucleotides read TGTGCCTGGAGTGTTCCTAGCTCCTATAATTCACCCCTCCACTTT. It codes for CAWSVPSSYNSPLHF.

This clonotype was detected many times. The CDR3 region has the DNA TGTGCCTGGAGTGTAAGGCGTTTCCCTGGCCAAGAGACCCAGTACTTC. Translation gives CAWSVRRFPGQETQYF. The chain recombines TRBV30 with TRBJ2-5; D is uncertain. This CDR3 has 16 residues. Germline assignment: CDR1 GTSNPN and CDR2 SVGIG (reference sequence). V lost 0 bases, J lost 1 base, and 15 bases lay in between.

This clonotype was counted many times. The rearrangement links TRBV6-1 to TRBJ2-5; 9 bases line up with TRBD2. This CDR3 region has 15 residues. After removal of 8 bases from V and 4 bases from J, the junction contained 11 bases not matched to a gene. Germline loops: CDR1 MNHNS, CDR2 SASEGT. The chain's CDR3 is CASGRPGLAAETQYF. As DNA, the CDR3 is TGTGCCAGCGGACGCCCGGGACTAGCAGCAGAGACCCAGTACTTC.

To note about this clonotype: At one boundary the junction diverges from the germline segment, which might be a read error. V and J are TRBV20-1 and TRBJ1-2, with no clear D. Germline V lookup: CDR1 DFQATT, CDR2 SNEGSKA (reference sequence). The CDR3 consists of 13 residues. The CDR3 DNA reads TGCAGTGCTAGTAGTTCGGACGGTTATAGCTACACCTTT. This gives the protein CSASSSDGYSYTF.

This clonotype has a single count. A junction end diverges from the germline sequence, so it may reflect a read error. The chain carries TRBV5-1 and TRBJ1-1; D unclear. This CDR3 is built from 12 residues. The germline V gene has CDR1 SGHRS and CDR2 YFSETQ. In nucleotides, the CDR3 is TGCGCCAGCGGCTTGCAAGGGATTGAAGCTTTCTTT. Residues: CASGLQGIEAFF.

This clonotype was observed many times. The chain recombines TRBV20-1 with TRBJ2-3; D is uncertain. The CDR3 runs 13 residues. The germline V gene encodes CDR1 DFQATT and CDR2 SNEGSKA (reference sequence). V lost 6 bases to trimming and J lost 0 bases, with 10 bases between them. CDR3 loop: CSAILTSTDTQYF. DNA of the CDR3: TGCAGTGCCATTCTTACTAGCACAGATACGCAGTATTTT.

This clonotype was recorded at least ten times. The genes are TRBV20-1 and TRBJ2-7; 8 positions agree with TRBD1. V shed 2 bases and J 3 bases; nucleotides not matched to a gene: 3. CDR3 length equals 13 residues. Germline V lookup: CDR1 DFQATT, CDR2 SNEGSKA (reference sequence). The CDR3 bases are TGCAGTGCTAGACTTACAGGGGGCTACGAGCAGTACTTC. It codes for CSARLTGGYEQYF.